This TCR beta chain derives from a study of blood T cell repertoires in COVID-19. Background on the study: The United States, Italy and Spain supplied acute and convalescent COVID-19 samples.

The V gene's germline CDR1 is SNHLY and CDR2 FYNNEI. The CDR3 covers 12 residues. Trimming removed 8 bases from V and 5 bases from J, with 10 bases in between. Authors' processing steps: How many nucleated cells were present was estimated from reference gene primer amplification. Profiled with immunoSEQ multiplex PCR; TCRdb holds only in-frame clones, not every one. V and J calls and clone size are as listed in that table; D and trimming were resolved from the DNA. The data hold 150,000 or so clones, with about 90% observed a single time. Seattle's cohort entered during active infection and was followed longitudinally.

The sequenced sample consisted of peripheral blood. The chain employs TRBV2 and TRBJ1-5; possibly TRBD1 for D (6 bases). The sequence came from a man aged 25-40 years with COVID-19, enrolled during active disease. The CDR3 here is CASGGAHQPQHF. CDR3 nucleotides: TGTGCCAGCGGGGGGGCCCATCAGCCCCAGCATTTT.